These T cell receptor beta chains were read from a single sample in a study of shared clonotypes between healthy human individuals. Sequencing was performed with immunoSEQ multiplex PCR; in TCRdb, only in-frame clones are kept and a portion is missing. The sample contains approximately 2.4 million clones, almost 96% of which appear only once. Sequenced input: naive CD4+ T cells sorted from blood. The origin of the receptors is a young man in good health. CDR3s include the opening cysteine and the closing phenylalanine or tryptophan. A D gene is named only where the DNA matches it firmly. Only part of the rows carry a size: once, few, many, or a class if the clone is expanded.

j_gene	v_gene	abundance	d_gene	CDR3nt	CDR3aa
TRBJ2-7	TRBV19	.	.	TGTGCCAGTAGTTTCCTGGGACCTTCCTACGAGCAGTACTTC	CASSFLGPSYEQYF
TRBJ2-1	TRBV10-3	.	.	TGTGCCATCAGTGAGAGGGGCGCGGGAAACCCCCCCACAGAGCAGTTCTTC	CAISERGAGNPPTEQFF
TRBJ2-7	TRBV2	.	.	TGTGCCAGCAGTATCGAACTTTACGAGCAGTACTTC	CASSIELYEQYF
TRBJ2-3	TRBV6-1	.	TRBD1	TGTGCCAGCGGGGGACAGGGAGGCACAGATACGCAGTATTTT	CASGGQGGTDTQYF
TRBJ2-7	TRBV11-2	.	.	TGTGCCAGCAGCTTAGGTCCCGAGACCTACGAGCAGTACTTC	CASSLGPETYEQYF
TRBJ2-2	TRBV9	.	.	TGTGCCAGCAGCGTTAGTAACACCGGGGAGCTGTTTTTT	CASSVSNTGELFF
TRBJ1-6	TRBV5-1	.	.	TGCGCCAGCAGCTTAGGAGACTCACCCCTCCACTTT	CASSLGDSPLHF
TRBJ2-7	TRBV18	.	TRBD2	TGTGCCAGCTCCCCTAGCGGGGGCTACGAGCAGTACTTC	CASSPSGGYEQYF
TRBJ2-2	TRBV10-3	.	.	TGTGCCATCAGTAATAGAGGCGTTTCCGGGGAGCTGTTTTTT	CAISNRGVSGELFF
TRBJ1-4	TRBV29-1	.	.	TGCAGCGGCCTCGTGGACAGAACTAATGAAAAACTGTTTTTT	CSGLVDRTNEKLFF
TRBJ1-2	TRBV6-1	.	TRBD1	TGTGCCAGCAGTAACCCGGGACAGGGGCGCTATGGCTACACCTTC	CASSNPGQGRYGYTF
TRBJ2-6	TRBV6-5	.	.	TGTGCCAGCAGGAAGGACTCTGGGGCCAACGTCCTGACTTTC	CASRKDSGANVLTF
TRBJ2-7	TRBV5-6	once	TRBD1	TGTGCCAGCAGCTTGGGACAGGGAGTGGAGCAGTACTTC	CASSLGQGVEQYF
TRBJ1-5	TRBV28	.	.	TGTGCCAGCAAGGGAGGACGTTATCAGCCCCAGCATTTT	CASKGGRYQPQHF
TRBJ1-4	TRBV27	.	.	TGTGCCAGCAGTTTACAGGGCCCGGGGGGTGAAAAACTGTTTTTT	CASSLQGPGGEKLFF
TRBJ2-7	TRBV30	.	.	TGTGCCTGGAGTCAACTTTCCGAGCAGTACTTC	CAWSQLSEQYF
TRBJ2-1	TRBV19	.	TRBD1	TGTGCCACCAACAGGGGAAGTGGCATAAGCTATGAGCAGTTCTTC	CATNRGSGISYEQFF
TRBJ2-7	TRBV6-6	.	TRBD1	TGTGCCAGCAGCGAGGGGGACAGGCCCTACGAGCAGTACTTC	CASSEGDRPYEQYF
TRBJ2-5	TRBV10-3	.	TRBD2	TGTGCCATCAGTGAGGGAATGACTAGCCCGGGCATAGAGACCCAGTACTTC	CAISEGMTSPGIETQYF
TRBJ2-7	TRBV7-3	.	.	TGTGCCAGCAGCTTATCAGGCGGGGCAACCTACGAGCAGTACTTC	CASSLSGGATYEQYF
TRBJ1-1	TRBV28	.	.	TGTGCCAGCAGTTTATGGGAGGGGAGTGGGAACACTGAAGCTTTCTTT	CASSLWEGSGNTEAFF
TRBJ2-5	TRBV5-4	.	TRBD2	TGTGCCAGCAGCCTAACTAGCGGGGCGGGTGAGACCCAGTACTTC	CASSLTSGAGETQYF